The rows below give T cell receptor beta chains drawn from one sample of a study of T-cell reconstitution after alpha-beta-depleted transplantation in children. TCRdb fed the PCR reads into MiXCR, producing one record per CDR3 protein. Of fewer than 400,000 distinct CDR3 sequences listed, around 25% are singletons. This material consisted of PBMCs, mostly from graft donor cells, taken 180 days after TCRalphabeta/CD19-depleted stem cell transplant. Every receptor here comes from a male patient younger than 18 who had a stem cell transplant for acute lymphoblastic leukemia, so the T cells may come from the graft donor. CDR3s leave out the opening cysteine and the closing phenylalanine or tryptophan. Where a row states a size, it is once, few, many or the class of an expanded clone; other rows omit it.

clone_size j_call cdr3_length v_call cdr3_aa
many TRBJ2-7 12 TRBV5-1 ASSLGLGPYEQY
- TRBJ2-5 7 TRBV21-1 ATRETQY
many TRBJ2-7 10 TRBV5-6 ASSQGLYEQY
few TRBJ2-7 11 TRBV19 ASKGRAAYEQY
few TRBJ2-1 12 TRBV9 ASSVGDSYNEQF
- TRBJ2-7 12 TRBV6-1 ASSRDSPSYEQY
few TRBJ1-1 12 TRBV7-9 ASSFQGVNTEAF
few TRBJ2-3 14 TRBV7-8 ASSPAIAGSTDTQY
few TRBJ2-2 11 TRBV5-6 ASSLVTGVGLF
few TRBJ2-2 13 TRBV5-1 ASRAIAGSTGELF
many TRBJ2-1 11 TRBV20-1 SALLADYNEQF
- TRBJ2-7 14 TRBV19 ASWVFNRGAAYEQY
- TRBJ2-1 16 TRBV5-1 ASSLAGGPQSLQYEQF
- TRBJ1-5 13 TRBV27 ASSLWGGNSQPQH
few TRBJ1-6 15 TRBV5-1 ASSWTGLKFYNSPLH
- TRBJ2-1 11 TRBV9 ASSSQWGNEQF
once TRBJ2-7 12 TRBV3-1 ASSRLHLVHEQY
- TRBJ1-2 11 TRBV7-2 ASSRSGPYGYT
few TRBJ2-7 11 TRBV19 ASSREGSYEQY
- TRBJ2-7 14 TRBV9 ASSVGGQAPSYEQY
few TRBJ1-5 12 TRBV5-6 ASSLATANQPQH
- TRBJ1-4 12 TRBV6-1 ASRWGATNEKLF
many TRBJ2-1 14 TRBV7-3 ASSLGTGHSYNEQF